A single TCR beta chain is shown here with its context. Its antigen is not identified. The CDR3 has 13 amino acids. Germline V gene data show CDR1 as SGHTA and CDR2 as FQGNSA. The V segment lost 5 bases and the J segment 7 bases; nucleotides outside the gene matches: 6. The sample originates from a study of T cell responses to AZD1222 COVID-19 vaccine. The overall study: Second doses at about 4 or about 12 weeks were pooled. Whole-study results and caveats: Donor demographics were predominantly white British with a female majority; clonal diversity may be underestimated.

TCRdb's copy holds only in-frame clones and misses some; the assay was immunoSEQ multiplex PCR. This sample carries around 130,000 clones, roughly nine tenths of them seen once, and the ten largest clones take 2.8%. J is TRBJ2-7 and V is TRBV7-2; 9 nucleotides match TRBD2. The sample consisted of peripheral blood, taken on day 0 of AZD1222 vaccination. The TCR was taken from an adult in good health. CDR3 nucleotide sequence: TGTGCCAGCAGCCTAGGACTAGCGAGGGAGCAGTACTTC. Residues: CASSLGLAREQYF.